Sequencing of this T cell receptor (beta chain) was carried out in a study of blood T cell repertoires in COVID-19. Whole-study context: The United States, Italy and Spain provided the acute and convalescent COVID-19 samples. From T cells, B-cell-depleted T cells, or PBMCs came the material, which was cDNA or gDNA.

Trimming cost V 9 bases and J 6 bases; bases outside gene matches: 12. Germline V gene lookup returns CDR1 WSHSY and CDR2 SAAADI. This CDR3 has 15 amino acids. Here immunoSEQ multiplex PCR was the method, and the copy in TCRdb shows in-frame clones only, minus some. The profile shows 290,000 or so clones, around nine tenths of them singletons. The sequence was obtained from an older man with acute or convalescent COVID-19. The rearrangement uses TRBV10-2 and TRBJ2-1; 9 nucleotides line up with TRBD2. Source material: peripheral blood. The CDR3: CASTLLAGSPNEQFF. CDR3 nucleotides: TGCGCCAGTACATTGCTAGCGGGGTCGCCCAATGAGCAGTTCTTC.